The sequence of this T cell receptor beta chain was determined in a study of T-cell reconstitution after alpha-beta-depleted transplantation in children. General study points: By one year post-transplant, T-cell counts and diversity largely arose from T cells that were newly produced. Reports say that about two months after transplant, the alpha-beta T cells came out of several hundred graft clones that had expanded. It was surviving recipient T cells and thymic progenitors that gave some patients high TCRbeta diversity at day 60.

The CDR3 is made up of 14 amino acids. The germline V gene encodes CDR1 SQVTM and CDR2 ANQGSEA. V gave up 7 bases and J gave up 4 bases, with 19 bases separating them. Preparation of the TCRbeta library was carried out with unique molecular identifiers. From the PCR reads, TCRdb called clonotypes with MiXCR, one entry per CDR3 protein. The sample includes hundreds of thousands of distinct CDR3 sequences, approximately 10% of them seen just once. This clonotype has ten or more counts. Its cognate antigen is unknown. V usage is TRBV29-1 and J usage is TRBJ1-2; the D gene is possibly TRBD1 (5 bases). Sequencing was performed on peripheral blood, taken 180 days after TCRalphabeta/CD19-depleted stem cell transplant. This receptor was identified in a male patient between 2 and 10 years old who had a stem cell transplant for chronic granulomatous disease, so the T cells may come from the graft donor. Here the CDR3 DNA reads TGCAGCGCGGAAGCTGGAGGGGTGGGCTATGGCTACACCTTC. Translated: CSAEAGGVGYGYTF.